This TCR beta chain comes out of a study of T-cell memory formation after mild COVID-19. This clonotype has a count of ten or more. Barcoded TCR alpha and TCR beta cDNA libraries with UMIs came from 5'RACE using constant-segment primers. MiXCR, applied by TCRdb to the 5' RACE reads, yields one record per CDR3 protein. The data contain 260,000 or so distinct CDR3 sequences, over 15% of them singletons. The CDR3 contains 18 residues. The germline gives CDR1 MNHEY, CDR2 SMNVEV (reference sequence). The V and J ends lost 0 bases and 3 bases respectively, with 21 bases between them. This receptor was taken from a man between 18 and 35 years old who had mild COVID-19 (a few samples of this study predate the infection). Cell type and time point are not known. The chain couples TRBV27 to TRBJ2-7; a weak D match, TRBD2 (6 bases). Sequenced input: PBMCs or a T cell subset sorted from them (not recorded which). The CDR3 region has the DNA TGTGCCAGCAGTTTATCCCCCGTAATGCAGGGAGGCCGCTACGAGCAGTACTTC. It yields the protein CASSLSPVMQGGRYEQYF.